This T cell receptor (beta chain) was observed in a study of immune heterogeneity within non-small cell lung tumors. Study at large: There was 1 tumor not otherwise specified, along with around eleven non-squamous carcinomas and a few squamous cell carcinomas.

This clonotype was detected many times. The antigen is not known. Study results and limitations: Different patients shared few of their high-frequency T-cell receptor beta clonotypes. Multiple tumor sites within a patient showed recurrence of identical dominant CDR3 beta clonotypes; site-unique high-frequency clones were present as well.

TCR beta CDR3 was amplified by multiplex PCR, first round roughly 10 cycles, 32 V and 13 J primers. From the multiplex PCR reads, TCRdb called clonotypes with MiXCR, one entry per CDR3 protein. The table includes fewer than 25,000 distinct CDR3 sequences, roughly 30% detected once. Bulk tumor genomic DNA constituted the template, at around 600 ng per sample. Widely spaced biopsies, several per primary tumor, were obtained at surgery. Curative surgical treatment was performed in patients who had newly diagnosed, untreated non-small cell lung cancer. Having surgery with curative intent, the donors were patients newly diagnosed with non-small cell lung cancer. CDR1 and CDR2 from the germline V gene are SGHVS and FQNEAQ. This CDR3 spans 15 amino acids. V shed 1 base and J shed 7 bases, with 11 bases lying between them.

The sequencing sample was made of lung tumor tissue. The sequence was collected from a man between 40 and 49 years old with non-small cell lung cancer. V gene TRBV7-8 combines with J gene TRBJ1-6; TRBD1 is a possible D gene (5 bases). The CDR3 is CASSLGGQGNSPLHF. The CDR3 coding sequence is TGTGCCAGCAGCTTAGGCGGACAAGGGAATTCACCCCTCCACTTT. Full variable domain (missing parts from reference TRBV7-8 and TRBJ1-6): GAGVSQSPRYKVAKRGQDVALRCDPISGHVSLFWYQQALGQGPEFLTYFQNEAQLDKSGLPSDRFFAERPEGSVSTLKIQRTQQEDSAVYLCASSLGGQGNSPLHFGNGTRLTVT.